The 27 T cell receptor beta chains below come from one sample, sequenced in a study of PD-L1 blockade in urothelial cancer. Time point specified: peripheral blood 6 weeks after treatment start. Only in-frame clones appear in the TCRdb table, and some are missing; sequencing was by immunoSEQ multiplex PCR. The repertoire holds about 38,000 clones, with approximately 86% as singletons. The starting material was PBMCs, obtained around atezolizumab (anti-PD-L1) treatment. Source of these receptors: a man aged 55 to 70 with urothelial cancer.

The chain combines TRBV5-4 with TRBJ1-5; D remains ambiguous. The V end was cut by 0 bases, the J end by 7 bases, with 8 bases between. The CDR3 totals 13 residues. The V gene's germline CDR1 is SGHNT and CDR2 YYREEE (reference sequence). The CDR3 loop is CASSLAGEQPQHF. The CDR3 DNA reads TGTGCCAGCAGCTTGGCCGGGGAGCAGCCCCAGCATTTT.

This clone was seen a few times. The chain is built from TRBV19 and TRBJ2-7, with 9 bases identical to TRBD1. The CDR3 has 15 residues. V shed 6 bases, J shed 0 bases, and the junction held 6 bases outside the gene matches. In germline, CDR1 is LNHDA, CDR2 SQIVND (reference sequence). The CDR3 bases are TGTGCCAGTAGCCTCCCGGGACAGGGCTCCTACGAGCAGTACTTC. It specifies CASSLPGQGSYEQYF.

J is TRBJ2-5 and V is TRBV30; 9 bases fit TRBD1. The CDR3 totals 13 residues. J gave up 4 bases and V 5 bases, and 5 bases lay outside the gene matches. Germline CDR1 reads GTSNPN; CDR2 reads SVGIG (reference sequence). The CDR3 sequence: CAWATGGAETQYF. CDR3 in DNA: TGTGCCTGGGCTACAGGGGGCGCAGAGACCCAGTACTTC. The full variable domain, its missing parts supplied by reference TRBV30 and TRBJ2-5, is SQTIHQWPATLVQPVGSPLSLECTVEGTSNPNLYWYRQAAGRGLQLLFYSVGIGQISSEVPQNLSASRPQDRQFILSSKKLLLSDSGFYLCAWATGGAETQYFGPGTRLLVL.

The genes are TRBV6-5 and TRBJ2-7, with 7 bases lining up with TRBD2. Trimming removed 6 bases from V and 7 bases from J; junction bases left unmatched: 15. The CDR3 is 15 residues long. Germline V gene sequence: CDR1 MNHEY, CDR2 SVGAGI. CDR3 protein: CASSPPSSGVGEQYF. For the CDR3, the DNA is TGTGCCAGCAGCCCTCCTTCTAGCGGAGTGGGTGAGCAGTACTTC.

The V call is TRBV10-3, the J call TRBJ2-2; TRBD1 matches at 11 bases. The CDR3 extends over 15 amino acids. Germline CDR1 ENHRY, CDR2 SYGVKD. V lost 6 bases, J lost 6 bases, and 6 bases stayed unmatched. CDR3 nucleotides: TGTGCCATCAGCCCCGGGACAGGGGGGTCCGGGGAGCTGTTTTTT. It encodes CAISPGTGGSGELFF.

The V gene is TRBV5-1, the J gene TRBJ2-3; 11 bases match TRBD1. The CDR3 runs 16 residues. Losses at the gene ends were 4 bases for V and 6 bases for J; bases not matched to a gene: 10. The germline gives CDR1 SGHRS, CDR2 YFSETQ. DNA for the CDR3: TGCGCCAGCAGCCATAAAGGGACAGGGGGTCGGGATACGCAGTATTTT. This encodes CASSHKGTGGRDTQYF.

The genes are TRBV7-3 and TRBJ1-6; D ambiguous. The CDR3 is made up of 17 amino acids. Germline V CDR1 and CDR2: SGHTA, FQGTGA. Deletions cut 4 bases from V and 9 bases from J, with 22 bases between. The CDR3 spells CASSSRQRLGPGSPLHF. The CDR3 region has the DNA TGTGCCAGCAGCTCCCGACAACGGTTGGGTCCAGGTTCACCCCTCCACTTT.

CDR3 residues: CASSGNSGEQFF. In DNA, the CDR3 is TGTGCCAGCAGTGGCAATTCGGGTGAGCAGTTCTTC. V usage is TRBV6-5 and J usage is TRBJ2-1; D is undetermined. CDR3 length: 12 residues. V lost 5 bases, J lost 9 bases, and 11 bases lay in between. Germline V gives CDR1 MNHEY, CDR2 SVGAGI.

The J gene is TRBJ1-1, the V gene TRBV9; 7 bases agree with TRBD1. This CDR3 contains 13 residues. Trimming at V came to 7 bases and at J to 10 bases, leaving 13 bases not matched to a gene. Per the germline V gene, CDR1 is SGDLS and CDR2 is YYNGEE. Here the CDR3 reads CASGKTGSALAFF. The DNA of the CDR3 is TGTGCCAGCGGAAAGACAGGGTCCGCTTTAGCTTTCTTT.

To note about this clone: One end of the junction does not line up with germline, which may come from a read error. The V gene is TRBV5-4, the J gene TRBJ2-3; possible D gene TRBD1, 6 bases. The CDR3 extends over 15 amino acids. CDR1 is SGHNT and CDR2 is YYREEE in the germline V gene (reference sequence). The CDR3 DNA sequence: TGTGCCAGCAGTTTGGACAGTTCTAGCACAGATACGCAGTATTTT. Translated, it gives CASSLDSSSTDTQYF. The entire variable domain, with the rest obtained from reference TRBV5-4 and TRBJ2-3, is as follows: ETGVTQSPTHLIKTRGQQVTLRCSSQSGHNTVSWYQQALGQGPQFIFQYYREEENGRGNFPPRFSGLQFPNYSSELNVNALELDDSALYLCASSLDSSSTDTQYFGPGTRLTVL.

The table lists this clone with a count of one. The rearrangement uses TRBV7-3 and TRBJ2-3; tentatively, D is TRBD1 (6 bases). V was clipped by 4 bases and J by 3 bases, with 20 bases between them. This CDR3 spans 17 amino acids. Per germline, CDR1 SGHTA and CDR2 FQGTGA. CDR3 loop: CASSSPTGSGSTDTQYF. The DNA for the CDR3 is TGTGCCAGCAGCTCCCCAACAGGGTCCGGTTCGACAGATACGCAGTATTTT.

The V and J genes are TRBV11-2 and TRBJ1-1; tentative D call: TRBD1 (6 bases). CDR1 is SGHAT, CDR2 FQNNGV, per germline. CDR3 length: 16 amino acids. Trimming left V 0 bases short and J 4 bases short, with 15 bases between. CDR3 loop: CASSLDPTAGVTEAFF. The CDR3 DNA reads TGTGCCAGCAGCTTAGATCCCACGGCAGGGGTCACTGAAGCTTTCTTT.

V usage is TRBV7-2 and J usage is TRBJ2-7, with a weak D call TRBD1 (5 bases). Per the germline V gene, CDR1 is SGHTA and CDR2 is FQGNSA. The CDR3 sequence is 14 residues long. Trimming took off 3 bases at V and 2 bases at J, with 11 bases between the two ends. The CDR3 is CASSFPNRPYEQYF. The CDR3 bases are TGTGCCAGCAGCTTTCCCAACAGGCCCTACGAGCAGTACTTC.

This CDR3 is CASSFLSGSGANVLTF. CDR3 nucleotide sequence: TGTGCCAGCAGCTTTTTGTCGGGCTCTGGGGCCAACGTCCTGACTTTC. The genes are TRBV5-4 and TRBJ2-6; D is undetermined. Germline CDR1 and CDR2: SGHNT and YYREEE (reference sequence). Between the trimmed V and J ends, which lost 2 bases and 0 bases, there was a span of 9 bases. The CDR3 length is 16 residues. Variable domain in full (rest from reference TRBV5-4 and TRBJ2-6): ETGVTQSPTHLIKTRGQQVTLRCSSQSGHNTVSWYQQALGQGPQFIFQYYREEENGRGNFPPRFSGLQFPNYSSELNVNALELDDSALYLCASSFLSGSGANVLTFGAGSRLTVL.

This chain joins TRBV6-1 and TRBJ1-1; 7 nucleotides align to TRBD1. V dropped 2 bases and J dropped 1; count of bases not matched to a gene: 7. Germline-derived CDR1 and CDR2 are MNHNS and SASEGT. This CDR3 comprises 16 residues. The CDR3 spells CASSELRGRANTEAFF. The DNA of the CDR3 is TGTGCCAGCAGTGAATTAAGGGGGCGGGCGAACACTGAAGCTTTCTTT.

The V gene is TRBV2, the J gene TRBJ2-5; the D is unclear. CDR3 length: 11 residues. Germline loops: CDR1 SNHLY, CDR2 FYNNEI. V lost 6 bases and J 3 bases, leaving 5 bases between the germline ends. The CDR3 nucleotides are TGTGCCAGCAGGTTAAAAGAGACCCAGTACTTC. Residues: CASRLKETQYF.

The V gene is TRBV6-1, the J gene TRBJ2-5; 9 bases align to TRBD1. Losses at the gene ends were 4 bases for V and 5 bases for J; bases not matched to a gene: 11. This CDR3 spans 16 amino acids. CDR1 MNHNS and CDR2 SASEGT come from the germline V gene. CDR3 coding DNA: TGTGCCAGCAGTGCGCGACAGGGGGGGGTTCAGGAGACCCAGTACTTC. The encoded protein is CASSARQGGVQETQYF.

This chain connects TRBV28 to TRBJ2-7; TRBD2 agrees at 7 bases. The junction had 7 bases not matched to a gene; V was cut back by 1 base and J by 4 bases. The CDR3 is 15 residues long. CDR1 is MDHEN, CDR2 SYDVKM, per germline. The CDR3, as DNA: TGTGCCAGCAGTTTATATGCGGGAGAAAAGTACGAGCAGTACTTC. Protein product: CASSLYAGEKYEQYF.

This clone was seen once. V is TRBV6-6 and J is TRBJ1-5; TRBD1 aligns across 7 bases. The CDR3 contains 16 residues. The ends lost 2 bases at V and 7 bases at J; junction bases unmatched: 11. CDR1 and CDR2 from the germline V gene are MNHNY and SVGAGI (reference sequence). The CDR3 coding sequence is TGTGCCAGCAGTTACCCGACGACAGGGAATGGACAGCCCCAGCATTTT. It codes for CASSYPTTGNGQPQHF.

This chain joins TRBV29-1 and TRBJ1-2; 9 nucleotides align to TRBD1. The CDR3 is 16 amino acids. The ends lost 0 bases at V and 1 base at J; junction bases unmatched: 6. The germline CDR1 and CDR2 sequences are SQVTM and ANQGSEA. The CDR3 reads CSVEDLGQGDNYGYTF. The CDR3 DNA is TGCAGCGTTGAAGATTTGGGACAGGGTGATAACTATGGCTACACCTTC.

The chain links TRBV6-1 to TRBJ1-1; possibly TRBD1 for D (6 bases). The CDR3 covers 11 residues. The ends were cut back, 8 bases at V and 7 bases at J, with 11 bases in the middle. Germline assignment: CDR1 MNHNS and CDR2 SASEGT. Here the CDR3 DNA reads TGTGCCAGCGCAGACAGGAGTGAAGCTTTCTTT. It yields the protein CASADRSEAFF.

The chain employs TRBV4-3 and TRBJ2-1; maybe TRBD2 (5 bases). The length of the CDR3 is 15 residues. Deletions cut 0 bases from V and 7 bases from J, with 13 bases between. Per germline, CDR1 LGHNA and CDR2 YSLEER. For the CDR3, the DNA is TGCGCCAGCAGCCAAGATTGGCGACTAAATAATGAGCAGTTCTTC. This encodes CASSQDWRLNNEQFF.

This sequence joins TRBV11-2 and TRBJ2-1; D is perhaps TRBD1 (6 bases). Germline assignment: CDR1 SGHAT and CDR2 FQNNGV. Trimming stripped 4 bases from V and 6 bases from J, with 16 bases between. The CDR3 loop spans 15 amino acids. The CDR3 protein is CASSSSRGRGNEQFF. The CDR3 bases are TGTGCCAGCAGCTCAAGCAGGGGACGAGGCAATGAGCAGTTCTTC. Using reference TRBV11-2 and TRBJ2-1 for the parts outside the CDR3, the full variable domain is EAGVAQSPRYKIIEKRQSVAFWCNPISGHATLYWYQQILGQGPKLLIQFQNNGVVDDSQLPKDRFSAERLKGVDSTLKIQPAKLEDSAVYLCASSSSRGRGNEQFFGPGTRLTVL.

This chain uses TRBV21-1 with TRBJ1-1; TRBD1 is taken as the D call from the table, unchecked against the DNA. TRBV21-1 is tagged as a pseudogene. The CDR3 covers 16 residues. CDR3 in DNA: TGTGCCAGCAGCAAATATTCGACAGGGGTTTTCACTGAAGCTTTCTTT. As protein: CASSKYSTGVFTEAFF.

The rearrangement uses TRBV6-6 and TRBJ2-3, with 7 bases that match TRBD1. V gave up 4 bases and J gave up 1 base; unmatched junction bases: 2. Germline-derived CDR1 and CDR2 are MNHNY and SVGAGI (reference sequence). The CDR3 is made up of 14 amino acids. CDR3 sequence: CASSSGGGTDTQYF. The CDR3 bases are TGTGCCAGCAGTTCAGGGGGAGGCACAGATACGCAGTATTTT.

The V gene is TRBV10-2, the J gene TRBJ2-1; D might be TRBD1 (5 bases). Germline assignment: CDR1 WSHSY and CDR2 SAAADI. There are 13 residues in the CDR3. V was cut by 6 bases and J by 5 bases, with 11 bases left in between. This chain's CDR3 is CASRSDRNNEQFF. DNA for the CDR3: TGCGCCAGCAGGAGCGACAGAAACAATGAGCAGTTCTTC.

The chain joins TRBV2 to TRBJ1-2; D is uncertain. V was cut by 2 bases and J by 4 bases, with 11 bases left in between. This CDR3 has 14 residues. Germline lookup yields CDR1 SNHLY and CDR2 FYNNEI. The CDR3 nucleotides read TGTGCCAGCAGTGAAATCGTCACTGGCTATGGCTACACCTTC. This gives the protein CASSEIVTGYGYTF.